The clone carrying this TCR beta chain was found a few times. Antigen specificity is unknown. Treatment: roughly 10-day PBMC culture with coronavirus spike peptide pools or control peptides (ViraFEST assay). The data were obtained in a study of vaccination and CD4 T cells after COVID-19. The overall study: Nasal swab PCR detected SARS-CoV-2 in convalescent patients, who comprised about 9 mild cases and one severe case. The convalescents included six males and four females, and among them two were Hispanic while seven were Caucasian.

V lost 3 bases to trimming and J lost 2 bases, with 7 bases between them. In germline, CDR1 is SEHNR, CDR2 FQNEAQ (reference sequence). This CDR3 region has 13 residues. An Oncomine TCR Beta short-read assay was used to sequence the DNA from cultured CD4+ T cells. TCRdb recomputed calls from the PCR reads with MiXCR, one row per CDR3 protein. The sample lists 15,000 to 20,000 distinct CDR3 sequences, roughly 40% seen once, with over 8% in the top ten. The chain links TRBV7-9 to TRBJ1-2; D gene uncertain. The sample in question was CD4+ T cells from blood, cultured in vitro, obtained after SARS-CoV-2 vaccination. The sequence derives from a human donor who had recovered from COVID-19. The CDR3 DNA reads as TGTGCCAGCAGCTTGGCCAGCAACTATGGCTACACCTTC. Translated, it gives CASSLASNYGYTF.